This entry lists 15 T cell receptor beta chains sequenced from one sample in a study of CD8+CD57+ T cells in acquired aplastic anemia (dated by TCRdb to 2017 to 2018). For sequencing, an Illumina HiSeq 2000 was employed. Genomic DNA was used as template for profiling of TCR beta VDJ combinations and CDR3 sequences. TCRdb reworked the public reads: Q25 trimming with fastp, MiXCR clone assembly, productive beta chains retained. Merged by CDR3 protein, the rows form single entries marked with the most common genes and DNA. Present in this sample are some 170,000 distinct CDR3 sequences, 47% of which were seen just once. The ten largest clones take up more than 1% of the sample. The patients picked for sequencing were ones in whom flow cytometry had shown an expansion of CD8+CD57+ cells. Sample: sorted CD4+, CD8+, or CD8+CD57+ T cells (not recorded which) from PBMCs. The receptors here all came from a human donor with aplastic anemia.

Concerning this clonotype: Given a much more abundant clone one base away, this may be a read error. V usage is TRBV6-1 and J usage is TRBJ2-3; D may be TRBD1 (6 bases). The CDR3 spans 15 residues. Germline CDR1 is MNHNS and CDR2 is SASEGT. CDR3 DNA sequence: TGTGCCAGCAGGGAAGGGGGAGTGAGCACAGATACGCAGTGTTTT. Translation: CASREGGVSTDTQCF.

The sample holds a few counts of this clonotype. This chain connects TRBV24-1 to TRBJ2-2; 7 bases are a match to TRBD1. In germline, CDR1 is KGHDR, CDR2 SFDVKD. Trimming cost V 5 bases and J 5 bases; bases outside gene matches: 4. The CDR3 covers 14 residues. The CDR3 here is CATSVAGGTGELFF. CDR3 nucleotides: TGTGCCACCAGTGTTGCAGGGGGTACCGGGGAGCTGTTTTTT.

Concerning this clonotype: A read error may explain this, as a much larger clone is one base away. The chain employs TRBV5-6 and TRBJ1-1, with D tentatively TRBD1 (5 bases). This CDR3 has 15 amino acids. CDR1 is SGHDT and CDR2 is YYEEEE in the germline V gene. CDR3 in DNA: TGTGCCAGCAGCTTTCTGGTGGCAGGGATCACTGAAGCTTCCTTT. Its protein is CASSFLVAGITEASF.

Remarks on this clonotype: A read error may explain this, as a much larger clone is one base away. The chain is built from TRBV5-1 and TRBJ1-2; tentative D call: TRBD1 (6 bases). Germline assignment: CDR1 SGHRS and CDR2 YFSETQ. The CDR3 runs 15 residues. This chain's CDR3 is CASSLEQGGNYGCTF. The CDR3, as DNA: TGCGCCAGCAGCTTGGAACAGGGAGGTAACTATGGCTGCACCTTC. The whole variable domain, remainder taken from reference TRBV5-1 and TRBJ1-2, is KAGVTQTPRYLIKTRGQQVTLSCSPISGHRSVSWYQQTPGQGLQFLFEYFSETQRNKGNFPGRFSGRQFSNSRSEMNVSTLELGDSALYLCASSLEQGGNYGCTFGSGTRLTVV.

The chain carries TRBV10-3 and TRBJ2-7; the match to TRBD1 covers 8 bases. Trimming removed 4 bases from V and 2 bases from J; junction bases left unmatched: 4. The CDR3 has 14 amino acids. Per the germline V gene, CDR1 is ENHRY and CDR2 is SYGVKD. CDR3 protein: CAISVSDRAYEQYF. CDR3 in DNA: TGTGCCATCAGTGTTTCGGACAGGGCCTACGAGCAGTACTTC.

Many counts were recorded for this clonotype. This chain uses TRBV3-1 with TRBJ2-3; perhaps TRBD2 as D (6 bases). CDR3 size: 15 residues. Germline V gene lookup returns CDR1 LGHDT and CDR2 YNNKEL (reference sequence). Trimming took off 1 base at V and 5 bases at J, with 13 bases between the two ends. The CDR3 nucleotides are TGTGCCAGCAGCCAAGTAACGGGACTGGGAGATACGCAGTATTTT. The encoded protein is CASSQVTGLGDTQYF.

This chain joins TRBV25-1 and TRBJ1-4; maybe TRBD1 (6 bases). Per germline, CDR1 MGHDK and CDR2 SYGVNS. Trimming took 6 bases from V and 3 from J, leaving 14 bases between them. The CDR3 length is 15 residues. The CDR3 spells CASSPGRGANEKLFF. CDR3 nucleotides: TGTGCCAGCAGCCCTGGAAGGGGGGCTAATGAAAAACTGTTTTTT. The full variable domain, its missing parts supplied by reference TRBV25-1 and TRBJ1-4, is EADIYQTPRYLVIGTGKKITLECSQTMGHDKMYWYQQDPGMELHLIHYSYGVNSTEKGDLSSESTVSRIRTEHFPLTLESARPSHTSQYLCASSPGRGANEKLFFGSGTQLSVL.

The gene calls are TRBV5-5 and TRBJ2-5, with 7 bases matching TRBD1. The ends lost 2 bases at V and 2 bases at J; junction bases unmatched: 6. CDR3 length: 15 amino acids. Germline values: CDR1 SGHKS, CDR2 YYEKEE (reference sequence). The CDR3 DNA reads TGTGCCAGCAGCTTCCCCGGGACAGCTCAAGAGACCCAGTACTTC. It encodes CASSFPGTAQETQYF.

This clonotype showed up many times. The V call is TRBV15, the J call TRBJ1-1; D ambiguous. The V end was cut by 0 bases, the J end by 6 bases, with 8 bases between. Germline V gene lookup returns CDR1 LNHNV and CDR2 YYDKDF (reference sequence). The CDR3 runs to 13 residues. CDR3 sequence: CATSREAFAEAFF. The CDR3 bases are TGTGCCACCAGCAGAGAGGCCTTCGCTGAAGCTTTCTTT.

The rearrangement uses TRBV5-4 and TRBJ1-5, with D unresolved. The CDR3 length is 10 residues. CDR1 is SGHNT, CDR2 YYREEE, per germline (reference sequence). Deletions cut 4 bases from V and 11 bases from J, with 7 bases between. The CDR3 loop is CASSPRAQHF. The DNA of the CDR3 is TGTGCCAGCAGCCCCCGAGCCCAGCATTTT. Full variable domain (remainder filled in from reference TRBV5-4 and TRBJ1-5): ETGVTQSPTHLIKTRGQQVTLRCSSQSGHNTVSWYQQALGQGPQFIFQYYREEENGRGNFPPRFSGLQFPNYSSELNVNALELDDSALYLCASSPRAQHFGDGTRLSIL.

The chain has TRBV24-1 and TRBJ2-3; D is uncertain. The CDR3 runs 16 residues. Trimming removed 12 bases at V and 0 bases at J, with 21 bases between. The germline V gene encodes CDR1 KGHDR and CDR2 SFDVKD. The CDR3 nucleotides are TGTGCCCGATCCTCAGATGCGAACGAAAGCACAGATACGCAGTATTTT. This encodes CARSSDANESTDTQYF.

Ten or more counts support this clonotype. The chain couples TRBV14 to TRBJ1-2; D gene uncertain. CDR1 is SGHDN and CDR2 is FVKESK in the germline V gene. CDR3 length equals 15 residues. With 1 base removed from V and 0 bases from J, the gap between germline ends came to 9 bases. The CDR3 coding sequence is TGTGCCAGCAGCCAAGGAGGAGGGACTAACTATGGCTACACCTTC. Translated, it gives CASSQGGGTNYGYTF. Full variable domain (missing parts from reference TRBV14 and TRBJ1-2): EAGVTQFPSHSVIEKGQTVTLRCDPISGHDNLYWYRRVMGKEIKFLLHFVKESKQDESGMPNNRFLAERTGGTYSTLKVQPAELEDSGVYFCASSQGGGTNYGYTFGSGTRLTVV.

This clonotype was seen many times. This sequence joins TRBV19 and TRBJ2-4; 7 nucleotides align to TRBD1. The ends lost 2 bases at V and 8 bases at J; junction bases unmatched: 3. Germline-derived CDR1 and CDR2 are LNHDA and SQIVND (reference sequence). This CDR3 region has 13 residues. The DNA for the CDR3 is TGTGCCAGTAGTATACAAACAGGGGACATTCAGTACTTC. It is translated as CASSIQTGDIQYF.

As regards this clonotype: Given the absence of the conserved phenylalanine or tryptophan at the CDR3 end, a read error is likely. No DNA is shown, since the ends of the CDR3 on it are uncertain; the CDR3 is the one TCRdb lists. The chain has TRBV3-1 and TRBJ2-3; TRBD2 is the table's D call and was not checked against the DNA. The CDR3 has 14 residues if both end residues are counted. CDR1 is LGHDT and CDR2 is YNNKEL in the germline V gene (reference sequence). The CDR3 spells CASSHSRNQKGTSI.

Concerning this clonotype itself: No conserved phenylalanine or tryptophan is present at the end of the CDR3, so a read error is the likely explanation. This chain uses TRBV5-1 with TRBJ1-2; tentatively, D is TRBD1 (5 bases). The V end lost 4 bases, the J end lost 4 bases, and 14 bases lay between the germline ends. The CDR3 totals 14 residues. CDR1 is SGHRS, CDR2 YFSETQ, per germline. CDR3 in amino acids: CASSLGEPTYGYTS. As DNA, the CDR3 is TGCGCCAGCAGCCTGGGGGAACCGACCTATGGCTACACCTCC.